A single sample gave rise to the 20 T cell receptor beta chains below, sequenced in a study of metastatic and nonmetastatic thyroid tumors. Via MiXCR, TCRdb re-called the PCR reads. The data contain more than 25,000 clones, 7% to 8% of them singletons. Thyroid surgery was performed in patients who had received no treatment beforehand. The sequenced sample was blood. The source is a female donor with papillary thyroid cancer or a benign thyroid nodule (not recorded which). Some clones in this sample may be carry-over from other donors' samples.

In this sample, this clone turned up many times. The chain combines TRBV20-1 with TRBJ1-5; possible D gene TRBD1, 6 bases. Trimming took 2 bases from V and 6 from J, leaving 11 bases between them. Per the germline V gene, CDR1 is DFQATT and CDR2 is SNEGSKA (reference sequence). The CDR3 contains 13 residues. The CDR3 spells CSARNRALQPQHF. As DNA, the CDR3 is TGCAGTGCTAGAAACAGGGCCCTTCAGCCCCAGCATTTT.

This clone was detected ten times or more. The chain is built from TRBV19 and TRBJ1-2, with TRBD1 as a possible D gene (6 bases). Germline values: CDR1 LNHDA, CDR2 SQIVND (reference sequence). V lost 4 bases to trimming and J lost 4 bases, with 19 bases between them. This CDR3 is 16 amino acids long. The DNA for the CDR3 is TGTGCCAGTAGTACCCGACAGGCAGCTCTGATCTATGGCTACACCTTC. It translates to CASSTRQAALIYGYTF.

This clone appeared many times. V usage is TRBV13 and J usage is TRBJ2-3; D uncertain. With 2 bases removed from V and 2 bases from J, the gap between germline ends came to 17 bases. The CDR3 is 17 residues long. Per germline, CDR1 PRHDT and CDR2 FYEKMQ (reference sequence). The CDR3 sequence: CASSLQSDLSITDTQYF. The CDR3 bases are TGTGCCAGCAGCTTACAGTCCGACTTGTCCATCACAGATACGCAGTATTTT.

This clone was recorded at least ten times. V is TRBV2 and J is TRBJ1-2; D remains ambiguous. The V and J ends lost 7 bases and 6 bases respectively, with 12 bases between them. The length of the CDR3 is 12 residues. Germline CDR1 is SNHLY and CDR2 is FYNNEI. CDR3 DNA sequence: TGTGCCAGCACGCCCTTTGGGGATGGCTACACCTTC. It translates to CASTPFGDGYTF.

This clone appeared many times. The chain links TRBV12-3 or TRBV12-4 to TRBJ1-2; 7 nucleotides align to TRBD1. CDR3 length: 14 residues. V trimming: 6 bases; J trimming: 4 bases; junction bases outside the gene matches: 8. CDR3 sequence reads: CASSTPTGLYGYTF. CDR3 bases: TGTGCCAGCAGCACCCCGACAGGGCTCTATGGCTACACCTTC.

This clone has ten or more counts. A much larger clone is a single base away; this may be a read error. Other DNA sequences in this specimen translate into the identical CDR3. The chain employs TRBV6-1 and TRBJ1-5; 9 positions match TRBD1. The ends lost 6 bases at V and 7 bases at J; junction bases unmatched: 7. Germline values: CDR1 MNHNS, CDR2 SASEGT. The CDR3 is 14 residues long. The CDR3 DNA reads as TGTGCCAGCAGGCCGGACAGGGGAAGACAGCCCCAGCATTTT. This gives the protein CASRPDRGRQPQHF.

This clone has ten or more counts. The chain joins TRBV27 to TRBJ2-5, with TRBD2 matching over 7 bases. This CDR3 contains 14 residues. The ends lost 7 bases at V and 6 bases at J; junction bases unmatched: 11. Germline values: CDR1 MNHEY, CDR2 SMNVEV (reference sequence). The CDR3 loop reads CASMRSSGPKTQYF. In DNA, the CDR3 is TGTGCCAGCATGAGGTCTAGCGGACCTAAGACCCAGTACTTC.

The chain uses TRBV27 and TRBJ1-2; the match to TRBD1 covers 12 bases. Germline CDR1 and CDR2: MNHEY and SMNVEV (reference sequence). The CDR3 covers 18 residues. Trimming at V came to 2 bases and at J to 2 bases, leaving 9 bases not matched to a gene. The CDR3 spells CASSLGLPGQGANYGYTF. DNA of the CDR3: TGTGCCAGCAGTTTAGGCCTTCCGGGACAGGGGGCAAACTATGGCTACACCTTC.

Worth noting for this clone: A much larger clonotype is one base distant, so this may be a read error. Different DNA sequences within this sample yield the same CDR3. V usage is TRBV29-1 and J usage is TRBJ1-2, with D possibly matching TRBD1 (5 bases). CDR3 length: 12 amino acids. Germline CDR1 reads SQVTM; CDR2 reads ANQGSEA. The V end lost 6 bases, the J end lost 4 bases, and 12 bases lay between the germline ends. The CDR3 spells CSVEMGPYGYTF. The CDR3 nucleotides are TGCAGCGTCGAAATGGGGCCCTATGGCTACACCTTC.

This clone was counted between two and nine times. This rearrangement joins TRBV5-6 to TRBJ2-7; D tentatively reads TRBD1 or TRBD2 (5 bases each). The CDR3 consists of 11 residues. Germline V gene lookup returns CDR1 SGHDT and CDR2 YYEEEE. Between the trimmed V and J ends, which lost 1 base and 8 bases, there was a span of 7 bases. CDR3 bases: TGTGCCAGCAGCTTGCGGGGCAAGCAGTACTTC. Protein sequence: CASSLRGKQYF.

This clone was found a few times. A much larger clonotype is one base distant, so this may be a read error. In the same sample, other DNA sequences code for this CDR3. V gene TRBV20-1 combines with J gene TRBJ2-2; D ambiguous. Germline assignment: CDR1 DFQATT and CDR2 SNEGSKA (reference sequence). The CDR3 has 15 amino acids. The CDR3 region is CSARDRVRNTGELFF. In DNA, the CDR3 is TGCAGTGCTAGAGATCGTGTCAGGAACACCGGTGAGCTGTTTTTT.

This clone was counted between two and nine times. The chain uses TRBV5-4 and TRBJ1-1, with 7 bases that match TRBD1. CDR3 length equals 13 residues. Trimming removed 0 bases from V and 4 bases from J; junction bases left unmatched: 0. The germline gives CDR1 SGHNT, CDR2 YYREEE (reference sequence). CDR3 region: CASSLDRGTEAFF. The CDR3 region has the DNA TGTGCCAGCAGCTTGGACAGGGGCACTGAAGCTTTCTTT.

The sample holds many counts of this clone. The chain uses TRBV11-2 and TRBJ1-1; D is ambiguous. Trimming took off 5 bases at V and 0 bases at J, with 16 bases between the two ends. Per the germline V gene, CDR1 is SGHAT and CDR2 is FQNNGV. This CDR3 is built from 16 residues. The CDR3 DNA reads as TGTGCCAGCAGCCCCCAACCTCCGCGGTTGAACACTGAAGCTTTCTTT. The encoded protein is CASSPQPPRLNTEAFF.

The table lists this clone with a few counts. The rearrangement joins TRBV18 to TRBJ2-1; either TRBD1 or TRBD2 may fit D (5 bases each). The CDR3 is 14 amino acids. Trimming removed 3 bases at V and 5 bases at J, with 11 bases between. Germline CDR1 KGHSH, CDR2 LQKENI. The CDR3 protein is CASSPGRANNEQFF. CDR3 nucleotide sequence: TGTGCCAGCTCACCGGGGCGGGCGAACAATGAGCAGTTCTTC.

This clone was detected only once. DNA for the CDR3: TGCAGTGCTAGCTACAGGGAGGGAAGGGGGACAGATACGCAGTATTTT. It is translated as CSASYREGRGTDTQYF. This chain uses TRBV20-1 with TRBJ2-3; D possibly corresponds to TRBD2 (7 bases). The CDR3 has 16 residues. From germline, CDR1 is DFQATT and CDR2 SNEGSKA (reference sequence). V dropped 3 bases and J dropped 3 bases, with 19 bases sitting between them.

This clone was found many times. The V call is TRBV24-1, the J call TRBJ2-5; tentatively, D is TRBD2 (6 bases). Germline V CDR1 and CDR2: KGHDR, SFDVKD. Trimming stripped 6 bases from V and 2 bases from J, with 12 bases between. There are 14 residues in the CDR3. CDR3 loop: CATSPPGGQETQYF. The CDR3 region has the DNA TGTGCCACCAGTCCTCCCGGAGGGCAAGAGACCCAGTACTTC.

The table lists this clone with a few counts. The junction differs from germline at one of its ends, possibly a read error. Other DNA sequences within the sample encode an identical CDR3. The chain employs TRBV7-2 and TRBJ1-1, with 7 nucleotides matching TRBD1. Germline CDR1 reads SGHTA; CDR2 reads FQGNSA. CDR3 length: 15 amino acids. The CDR3: CASSPYRGRNTEAFF. CDR3 in DNA: TGTGCCAGCAGCCCATACAGGGGACGGAACACTGAAGCTTTCTTC.

This clone was observed many times. The chain joins TRBV28 to TRBJ2-7; 10 bases line up with TRBD2. With V trimmed by 2 bases and J by 7 bases, 8 bases remained unmatched. The length of the CDR3 is 15 residues. The germline CDR1 and CDR2 sequences are MDHEN and SYDVKM. The DNA of the CDR3 is TGTGCCAGCAGTTTAGCGGCTAGCGGGAGTCGGGAGCAGTACTTC. This codes for CASSLAASGSREQYF.

This clone was seen at least ten times. This sequence joins TRBV5-8 and TRBJ2-7; D is unresolved. This CDR3 has 14 residues. Trimming cost V 4 bases and J 1 base, with 12 bases left between them. Germline V gives CDR1 SGHTS, CDR2 YDEGEE. The CDR3 protein is CASSELGWSYEQYF. The CDR3 nucleotides are TGTGCCAGCAGCGAGCTAGGCTGGTCCTACGAGCAGTACTTC. Looking up the rest from reference TRBV5-8 and TRBJ2-7 gives the full variable domain: EAGVTQSPTHLIKTRGQQATLRCSPISGHTSVYWYQQALGLGLQFLLWYDEGEERNRGNFPPRFSGRQFPNYSSELNVNALELEDSALYLCASSELGWSYEQYFGPGTRLTVT.

This clone was seen repeatedly, ten times or more. The CDR3 bases are TGTGCCAGCAGTTTAGTGTCAGCTAGCACAGATACGCAGTATTTT. It translates to CASSLVSASTDTQYF. The rearrangement joins TRBV28 to TRBJ2-3; unclear D gene. CDR3 length equals 15 residues. CDR1 and CDR2 from the germline V gene are MDHEN and SYDVKM. Trimming stripped 2 bases from V and 0 bases from J, with 9 bases between. Based on the CDR3 plus reference TRBV28 and TRBJ2-3, the full variable domain is DVKVTQSSRYLVKRTGEKVFLECVQDMDHENMFWYRQDPGLGLRLIYFSYDVKMKEKGDIPEGYSVSREKKERFSLILESASTNQTSMYLCASSLVSASTDTQYFGPGTRLTVL.